The sequence of this TCR beta chain was determined in a study of STAT3 mutations in large granular lymphocyte leukemia. General observations from the study: TCR clonotype switching after therapy occurred in about 30% of the 18 patients. At least one immunodominant TCR beta clonotype appeared in every T-cell large granular lymphocyte leukemia patient. No sample exists from the first appearance of each clone.

As for this clone: The antigen is not known.

Method: immunoSEQ multiplex PCR; TCRdb's copy keeps in-frame clones and lacks some. The sample has about 2,900 clones; roughly 90% are singletons. The material sequenced was peripheral blood mononuclear cells. This TCR was sampled from a middle-aged man with T-cell large granular lymphocyte leukemia. Some clones in this sample may be carry-over from other donors' samples.

CDR3 region: CASSLEGLSETQYF. CDR3 coding DNA: TGCGCCAGCAGCTTGGAAGGGTTATCGGAGACCCAGTACTTC. This chain connects TRBV5-1 to TRBJ2-5; D not resolved. Germline V gene lookup returns CDR1 SGHRS and CDR2 YFSETQ. This CDR3 has 14 amino acids. Trimming cost V 0 bases and J 5 bases, with 11 bases left between them. The full variable domain, its missing parts supplied by reference TRBV5-1 and TRBJ2-5, is KAGVTQTPRYLIKTRGQQVTLSCSPISGHRSVSWYQQTPGQGLQFLFEYFSETQRNKGNFPGRFSGRQFSNSRSEMNVSTLELGDSALYLCASSLEGLSETQYFGPGTRLLVL.